This TCR beta chain is from a study of T cell changes during pregnancy in multiple sclerosis (dated by TCRdb to between 2018 and 2020). In the study overall: In women with multiple sclerosis, the researchers looked at how the T cell repertoire shifted as pregnancy progressed.

Library preparation was by the immunoSEQ multiplex PCR assay. Entries here come from immuneACCESS through TCRdb and include only in-frame sequences with V and J called. Some clones fail to appear in such tables; in the studies checked, an unresolved V gene covers under half of the shortfall, and the cause of the remainder is unknown. The sample table contains under 110,000 clones; only one count was recorded for roughly nine tenths of them. The ten largest clones represent roughly 1.6% of the sample. The CDR3, cysteine through phenylalanine, is 13 amino acids long. Only the CDR3 region is kept as DNA, spanning 39 bases read in frame from base 1. V drops 0 bases and J drops 2 bases, leaving 5 bases in between. The germline V gene (reference sequence) yields SGHNT for CDR1 and YYREEE for CDR2. Concerning this clone itself: This clone's antigen is unknown. Qualities for individual bases were not recorded, and no much larger clone is one base off. The sample carries other DNA sequences with the same CDR3.

The source is a female donor with multiple sclerosis, enrolled in a pregnancy study. This sequence uses TRBV5-4 and TRBJ2-5; TRBD1 is possibly the D segment (5 matching bases). The sample consisted of peripheral blood, taken before pregnancy. The CDR3 amino acid sequence is: CASSLGQQETQYF. The sequence in DNA is TGTGCCAGCAGCTTGGGACAGCAAGAGACCCAGTACTTC.